Listed below are T cell receptor beta chains from one sample, sequenced in a study of cytomegalovirus exposure and HLA in healthy donors. Repertoires were generated with immunoSEQ multiplex PCR, while TCRdb's copy carries only in-frame clones and drops some. Of 80,000 to 95,000 clones listed, around 96% are singletons. Sequencing was done on a sample of PBMCs. The receptor set was obtained from a young woman in good health and CMV-seronegative. The conserved cysteine and the conserved F or W are not part of the CDR3 here.

v_gene: TRBV14; CDR3aa: ASSQGRVGGYT
v_gene: TRBV10-3; CDR3aa: AILRGPSTDTQY
v_gene: TRBV27; CDR3aa: ASSQEGQGVIYGYT
v_gene: TRBV28; CDR3aa: ASRTDREVKNIQY
v_gene: TRBV9; CDR3aa: ASSVDGTSYEQY
v_gene: TRBV7-2; CDR3aa: ASSLVPETDTQY
v_gene: TRBV2; CDR3aa: ASSDRWAVNQPQH
v_gene: TRBV19; CDR3aa: ASSIDYRVGNEQF
v_gene: TRBV11-2; CDR3aa: ASSSRDTGEDYGYT
v_gene: TRBV28; CDR3aa: ASSFLAEQF
v_gene: TRBV29-1; CDR3aa: SVATRGLAYEQY
v_gene: TRBV7-9; CDR3aa: ASSLVATEAF
v_gene: TRBV2; CDR3aa: ASRPQVMNTEAF
v_gene: TRBV30; CDR3aa: AWSPLGGVTDTQY
v_gene: TRBV23-1; CDR3aa: ASSQRLQKLNIQY
v_gene: TRBV5-6; CDR3aa: ASSPDSTSEAF
v_gene: TRBV6-5; CDR3aa: ASSNRGGPYEQY
v_gene: TRBV6-5; CDR3aa: ASSGQTDQPQH
v_gene: TRBV5-4; CDR3aa: ASSLQGQGFYEQY
v_gene: TRBV11-2; CDR3aa: ASSPPTGVGQY
v_gene: TRBV7-8; CDR3aa: ASSLALLPYEQY
v_gene: TRBV27; CDR3aa: ASSSWAGVWNEQF
v_gene: TRBV19; CDR3aa: ASKDRGPVGELF
v_gene: TRBV30; CDR3aa: AWSLGVEETQY
v_gene: TRBV11-3; CDR3aa: ASSPKESDTQY
v_gene: TRBV29-1; CDR3aa: SGPGTTTDTQY
v_gene: TRBV7-6; CDR3aa: ASSAGVEQF
v_gene: TRBV2; CDR3aa: ASSEVLAGGELF
v_gene: TRBV19; CDR3aa: ASSEIAGVRVEQY
v_gene: TRBV27; CDR3aa: ASSLGGGWGYT
v_gene: TRBV6-1; CDR3aa: ASSGTGTTTDTQY
v_gene: TRBV6-6; CDR3aa: ASSYGGPNTEAF
v_gene: TRBV7-9; CDR3aa: ASSARQGFPTEAF
v_gene: TRBV18; CDR3aa: ASSPQGGTRDNEQF
v_gene: TRBV27; CDR3aa: ASSRDRADNTIY
v_gene: TRBV7-9; CDR3aa: ASSTTWGRNTEAF
v_gene: TRBV11-2; CDR3aa: ASSLVTGAGWRSTEAF
v_gene: TRBV4-1; CDR3aa: ASSLTLAGGYEQY
v_gene: TRBV15; CDR3aa: ATSRDRVRQNQPQH
v_gene: TRBV2; CDR3aa: ASKASGFGGRASVWYEQY
v_gene: TRBV10-3; CDR3aa: AISPQGNEQF
v_gene: TRBV21-1; CDR3aa: ASPPETGTDNEKLF
v_gene: TRBV5-1; CDR3aa: ASSLALGRGYSYEQY
v_gene: TRBV18; CDR3aa: ASSPGEPGEQY
v_gene: TRBV9; CDR3aa: ASSVGPSATSAF
v_gene: TRBV13; CDR3aa: ASSLGQGDQPQH
v_gene: TRBV5-5; CDR3aa: ASSLYISSYNSPLH
v_gene: TRBV18; CDR3aa: ASSPPGGEYQPQH
v_gene: TRBV2; CDR3aa: ASRRDSGIETQY
v_gene: TRBV6-5; CDR3aa: ASRQGNYGYT
v_gene: TRBV9; CDR3aa: ASSGTRGYNEQF
v_gene: TRBV2; CDR3aa: ASRPRRDGGRGNTGELF
v_gene: TRBV11-2; CDR3aa: ASSFSGQSGANVLT
v_gene: TRBV14; CDR3aa: ASSQEEGQETQY
v_gene: TRBV2; CDR3aa: ASSGATGTGPGANVLT
v_gene: TRBV7-9; CDR3aa: ASSHQREGLNEQF